This T cell receptor beta chain was observed in a study of T cell responses to AZD1222 COVID-19 vaccine. About this clone itself: Its specificity is not known.

Study-level results: None of the repertoires were sampled until the peak T cell response had passed. Close to half of spike-specific TCRs reportedly recognize unmutated variant regions. Baseline serology detected seropositivity in only six or seven AZD1222 recipients.

The CDR3 has 15 amino acids. With 8 bases removed from V and 2 bases from J, the gap between germline ends came to 16 bases. Per the germline V gene, CDR1 is MNHEY and CDR2 is SVGAGI. Measured with immunoSEQ multiplex PCR; TCRdb has only the in-frame clones, and not every one. The sample shows approximately 190,000 clones, about 93% of them seen only once. Second doses at about 4 or about 12 weeks were pooled. Sequences were derived from peripheral blood, sampled 28 days after the second AZD1222 dose. This TCR was recovered from an adult who received the AZD1222 COVID-19 vaccine. The rearrangement links TRBV6-5 to TRBJ1-3; D gene uncertain. CDR3 coding DNA: TGTGCCAGCCGGGCGGAGGGCACTCCTGGAAACACCATATATTTT. It encodes CASRAEGTPGNTIYF.